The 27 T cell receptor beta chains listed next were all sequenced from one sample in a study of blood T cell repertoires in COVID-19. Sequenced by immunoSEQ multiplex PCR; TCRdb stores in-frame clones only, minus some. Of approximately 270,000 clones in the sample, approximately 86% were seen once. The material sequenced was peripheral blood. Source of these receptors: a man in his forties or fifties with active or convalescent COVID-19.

The DNA for the CDR3 is TGTGCCAGCAGTGAAGCCCCGGGACTCATCACTGAAGCTTTCTTT. Its translation: CASSEAPGLITEAFF. This chain joins TRBV2 and TRBJ1-1; the D gene is possibly TRBD1 (5 bases). Germline V gene data show CDR1 as SNHLY and CDR2 as FYNNEI. The CDR3 length is 15 residues. The V and J ends lost 0 bases and 4 bases respectively, with 12 bases between them.

CDR3 in amino acids: CASSASPGGGSVNYGYTF. Written as DNA, the CDR3 is TGCGCCAGCAGCGCCTCCCCGGGGGGGGGTTCGGTTAACTATGGCTACACCTTC. The chain couples TRBV5-1 to TRBJ1-2, with D possibly TRBD1 on 5 matching bases. This CDR3 has 18 amino acids. Germline CDR1 is SGHRS and CDR2 is YFSETQ. V was trimmed by 4 bases and J by 1 base, leaving 23 bases between them.

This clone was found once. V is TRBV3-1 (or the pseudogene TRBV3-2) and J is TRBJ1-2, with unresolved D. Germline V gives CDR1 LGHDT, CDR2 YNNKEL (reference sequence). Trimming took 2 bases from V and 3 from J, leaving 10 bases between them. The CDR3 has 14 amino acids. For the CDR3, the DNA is TGTGCCAGCAGCCAAACTAGCCAGGACTATGGCTACACCTTC. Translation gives CASSQTSQDYGYTF.

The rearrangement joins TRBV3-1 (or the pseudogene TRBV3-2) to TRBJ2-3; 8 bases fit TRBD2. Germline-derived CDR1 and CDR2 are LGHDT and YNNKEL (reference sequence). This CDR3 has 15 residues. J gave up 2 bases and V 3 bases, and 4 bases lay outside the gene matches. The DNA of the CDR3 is TGTGCCAGCAGCCAGGCGGGGGGACACACAGATACGCAGTATTTT. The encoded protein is CASSQAGGHTDTQYF.

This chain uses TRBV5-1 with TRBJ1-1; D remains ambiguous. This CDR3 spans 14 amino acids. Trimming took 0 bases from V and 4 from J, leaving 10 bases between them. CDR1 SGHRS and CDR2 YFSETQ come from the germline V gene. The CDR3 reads CASSLASSSTEAFF. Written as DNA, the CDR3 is TGCGCCAGCAGCTTGGCTAGCAGCAGCACTGAAGCTTTCTTT.

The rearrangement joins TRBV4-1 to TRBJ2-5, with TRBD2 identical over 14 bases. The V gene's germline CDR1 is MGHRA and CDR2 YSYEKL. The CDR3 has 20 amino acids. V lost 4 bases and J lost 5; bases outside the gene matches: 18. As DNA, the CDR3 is TGCGCCAGCAGCCGCGCTCAGCCAGGACTAGCGGGAGGTGGAGAGGAGACCCAGTACTTC. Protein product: CASSRAQPGLAGGGEETQYF.

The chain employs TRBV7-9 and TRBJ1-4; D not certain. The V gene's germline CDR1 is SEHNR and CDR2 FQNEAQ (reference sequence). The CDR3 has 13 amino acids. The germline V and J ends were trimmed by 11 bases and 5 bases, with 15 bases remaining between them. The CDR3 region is CAAPRRNNEKLFF. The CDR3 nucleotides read TGTGCCGCCCCGAGGAGAAACAATGAAAAACTGTTTTTT.

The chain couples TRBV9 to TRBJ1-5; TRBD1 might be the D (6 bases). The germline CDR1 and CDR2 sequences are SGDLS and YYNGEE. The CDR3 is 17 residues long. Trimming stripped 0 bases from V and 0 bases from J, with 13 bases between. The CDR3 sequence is CASSVVSGESSNQPQHF. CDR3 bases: TGTGCCAGCAGCGTAGTTTCAGGGGAATCTAGCAATCAGCCCCAGCATTTT. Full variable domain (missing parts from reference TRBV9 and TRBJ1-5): DSGVTQTPKHLITATGQRVTLRCSPRSGDLSVYWYQQSLDQGLQFLIQYYNGEERAKGNILERFSAQQFPDLHSELNLSSLELGDSALYFCASSVVSGESSNQPQHFGDGTRLSIL.

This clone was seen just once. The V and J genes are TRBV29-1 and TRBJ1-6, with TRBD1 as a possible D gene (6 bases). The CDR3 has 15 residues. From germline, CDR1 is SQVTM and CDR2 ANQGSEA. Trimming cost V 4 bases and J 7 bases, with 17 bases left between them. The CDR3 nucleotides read TGCAGCGTTGGGAGTGACAGGACGGGGAATTCACCCCTCCACTTT. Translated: CSVGSDRTGNSPLHF.

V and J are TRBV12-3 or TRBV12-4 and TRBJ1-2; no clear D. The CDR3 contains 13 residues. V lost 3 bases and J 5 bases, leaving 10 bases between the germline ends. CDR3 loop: CASSFNALYGYTF. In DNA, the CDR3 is TGTGCCAGCAGTTTCAACGCCCTATATGGCTACACCTTC.

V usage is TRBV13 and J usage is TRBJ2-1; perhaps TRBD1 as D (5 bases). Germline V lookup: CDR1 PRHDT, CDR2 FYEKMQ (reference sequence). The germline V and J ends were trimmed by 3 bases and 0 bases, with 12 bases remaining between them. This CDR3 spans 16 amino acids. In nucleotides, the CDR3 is TGTGCCAGCAGCTTCGGCAGGGCTTACTCCTACAATGAGCAGTTCTTC. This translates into CASSFGRAYSYNEQFF.

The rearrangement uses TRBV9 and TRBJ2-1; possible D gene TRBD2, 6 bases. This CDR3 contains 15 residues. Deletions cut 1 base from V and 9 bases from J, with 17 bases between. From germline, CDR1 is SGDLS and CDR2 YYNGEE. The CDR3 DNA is TGTGCCAGCAGCGTAATCAGCGGGTCCGTCGGTGAGCAGTTCTTC. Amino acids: CASSVISGSVGEQFF.

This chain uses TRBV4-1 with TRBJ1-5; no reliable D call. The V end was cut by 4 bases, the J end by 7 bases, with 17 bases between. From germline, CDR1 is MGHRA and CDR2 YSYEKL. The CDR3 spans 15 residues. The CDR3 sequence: CASSLRFWGGQPQHF. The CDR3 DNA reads TGCGCCAGCAGCCTAAGATTCTGGGGAGGCCAGCCCCAGCATTTT.

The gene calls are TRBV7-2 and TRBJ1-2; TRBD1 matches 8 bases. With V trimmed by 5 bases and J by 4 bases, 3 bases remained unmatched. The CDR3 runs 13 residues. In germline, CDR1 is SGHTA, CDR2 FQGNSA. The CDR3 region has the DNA TGTGCCAGCAGCGCGGGACAGGTCTATGGCTACACCTTC. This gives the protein CASSAGQVYGYTF.

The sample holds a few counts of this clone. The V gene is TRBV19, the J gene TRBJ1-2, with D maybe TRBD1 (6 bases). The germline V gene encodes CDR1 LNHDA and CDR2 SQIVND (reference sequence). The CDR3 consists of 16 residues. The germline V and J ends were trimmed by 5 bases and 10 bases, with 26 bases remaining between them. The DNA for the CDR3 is TGTGCCAGTAGTCCCATTGCCCCCTCCACAGGGTTGATCTACACCTTC. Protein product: CASSPIAPSTGLIYTF.

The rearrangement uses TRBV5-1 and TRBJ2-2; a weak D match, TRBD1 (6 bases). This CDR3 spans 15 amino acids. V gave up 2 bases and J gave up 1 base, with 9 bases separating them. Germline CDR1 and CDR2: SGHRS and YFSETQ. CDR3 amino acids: CASSFRDMNTGELFF. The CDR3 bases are TGCGCCAGCAGCTTCCGGGACATGAACACCGGGGAGCTGTTTTTT.

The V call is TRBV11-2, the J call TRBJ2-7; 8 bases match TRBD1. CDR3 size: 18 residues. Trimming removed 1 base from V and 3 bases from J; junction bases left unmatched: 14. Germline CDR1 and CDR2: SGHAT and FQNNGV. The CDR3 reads CASSLGVRGGTGDYEQYF. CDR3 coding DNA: TGTGCCAGCAGCTTAGGAGTCCGCGGCGGGACAGGAGACTACGAGCAGTACTTC.

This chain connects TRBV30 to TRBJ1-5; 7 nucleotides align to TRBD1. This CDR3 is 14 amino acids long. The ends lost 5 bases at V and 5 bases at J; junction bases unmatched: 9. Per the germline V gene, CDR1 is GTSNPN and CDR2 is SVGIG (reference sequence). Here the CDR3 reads CAWGVQGSYQPQHF. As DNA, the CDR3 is TGTGCCTGGGGGGTACAGGGGAGCTATCAGCCCCAGCATTTT.

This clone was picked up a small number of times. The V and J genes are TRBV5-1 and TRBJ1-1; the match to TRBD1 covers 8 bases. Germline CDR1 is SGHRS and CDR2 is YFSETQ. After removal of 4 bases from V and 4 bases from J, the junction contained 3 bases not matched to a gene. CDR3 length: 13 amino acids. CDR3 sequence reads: CASSIQGVTEAFF. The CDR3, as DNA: TGCGCCAGCAGCATACAGGGGGTCACTGAAGCTTTCTTT.

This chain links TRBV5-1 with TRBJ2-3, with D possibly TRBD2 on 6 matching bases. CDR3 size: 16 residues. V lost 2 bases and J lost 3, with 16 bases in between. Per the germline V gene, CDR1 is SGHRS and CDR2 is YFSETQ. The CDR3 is CASSFQSGLVTDTQYF. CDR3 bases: TGCGCCAGCAGCTTCCAGAGCGGGTTAGTGACAGATACGCAGTATTTT.

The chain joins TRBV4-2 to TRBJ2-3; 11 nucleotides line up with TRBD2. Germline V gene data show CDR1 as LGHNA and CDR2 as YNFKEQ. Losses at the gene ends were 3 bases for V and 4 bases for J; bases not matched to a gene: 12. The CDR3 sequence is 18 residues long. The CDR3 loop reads CASSQAIRLAGSADTQYF. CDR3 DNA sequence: TGTGCCAGCAGCCAGGCTATCAGACTAGCGGGGTCCGCAGATACGCAGTATTTT.

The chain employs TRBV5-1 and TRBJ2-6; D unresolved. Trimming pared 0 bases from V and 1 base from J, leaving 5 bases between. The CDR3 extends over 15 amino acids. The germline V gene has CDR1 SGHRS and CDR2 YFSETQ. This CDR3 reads CASSLGGSGANVLTF. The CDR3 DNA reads TGCGCCAGCAGCTTGGGAGGTTCTGGGGCCAACGTCCTGACTTTC. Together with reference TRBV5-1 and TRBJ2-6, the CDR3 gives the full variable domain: KAGVTQTPRYLIKTRGQQVTLSCSPISGHRSVSWYQQTPGQGLQFLFEYFSETQRNKGNFPGRFSGRQFSNSRSEMNVSTLELGDSALYLCASSLGGSGANVLTFGAGSRLTVL.

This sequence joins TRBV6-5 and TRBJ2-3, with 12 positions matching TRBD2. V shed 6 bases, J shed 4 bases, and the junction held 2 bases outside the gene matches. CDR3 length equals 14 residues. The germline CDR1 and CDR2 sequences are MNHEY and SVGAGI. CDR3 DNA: TGTGCCAGCAGGACTAGCGGGAGAGCAGATACGCAGTATTTT. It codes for CASRTSGRADTQYF.

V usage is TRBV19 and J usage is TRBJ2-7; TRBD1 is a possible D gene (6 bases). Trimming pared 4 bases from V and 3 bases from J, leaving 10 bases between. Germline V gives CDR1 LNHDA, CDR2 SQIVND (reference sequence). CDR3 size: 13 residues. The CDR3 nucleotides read TGTGCCAGTAGTAGCAGGGGAGACTACGAGCAGTACTTC. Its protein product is CASSSRGDYEQYF.

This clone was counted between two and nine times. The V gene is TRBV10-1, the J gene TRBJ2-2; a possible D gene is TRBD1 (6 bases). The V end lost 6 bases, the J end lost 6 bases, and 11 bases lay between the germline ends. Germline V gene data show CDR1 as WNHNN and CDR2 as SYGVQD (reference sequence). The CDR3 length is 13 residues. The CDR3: CASREQGAGELFF. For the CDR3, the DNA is TGCGCCAGCAGAGAACAGGGAGCCGGGGAGCTGTTTTTT.

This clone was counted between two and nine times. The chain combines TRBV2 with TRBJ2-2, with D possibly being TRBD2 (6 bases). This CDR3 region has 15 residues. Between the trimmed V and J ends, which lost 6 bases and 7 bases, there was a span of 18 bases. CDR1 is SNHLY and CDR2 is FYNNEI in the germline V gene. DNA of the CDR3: TGTGCCAGCAGCCGGGACTCCGGGCACGGCGGGGAGCTGTTTTTT. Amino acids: CASSRDSGHGGELFF.

CDR3 amino acids: CASSLGQGKDIQYF. In DNA form, the CDR3 reads TGTGCCAGCAGCTTAGGACAGGGGAAGGACATTCAGTACTTC. The gene calls are TRBV11-3 and TRBJ2-4; TRBD1 matches 8 bases. Looked up from germline, CDR1 is SGHNT and CDR2 is YENEEA. The CDR3 length is 14 residues. Trimming at V came to 1 base and at J to 8 bases, leaving 4 bases not matched to a gene. Combining the CDR3 with reference TRBV11-3 and TRBJ2-4 gives the whole variable domain EAGVVQSPRYKIIEKKQPVAFWCNPISGHNTLYWYLQNLGQGPELLIRYENEEAVDDSQLPKDRFSAERLKGVDSTLKIQPAELGDSAVYLCASSLGQGKDIQYFGAGTRLSVL.